This T cell receptor (beta chain) was profiled in a study of T cells in Graves' hyperthyroidism and ophthalmopathy. About the study: Peripheral blood specimens were obtained at initial diagnosis, prior to any treatment.

Findings and limits, study-wide: The model anticipated ophthalmopathy a median around six months pre-onset.

Researchers amplified the TCR beta CDR3 regions from RNA transcripts. Initially, a first-round RT-PCR of the TCR CDR3 employed the HTBI primer set. TCRdb reprocessed the multiplex PCR reads via MiXCR and lists one record per CDR3 protein. The sample holds about 290,000 distinct CDR3 sequences; about 18% are singletons and the top ten take approximately 57%. This clonotype was seen ten or more times. Its antigen is unidentified. Investigators excluded patients with uncontrolled infection, other autoimmune disease, pregnancy or lactation. The CDR3 contains 15 residues. V was cut by 5 bases and J by 6 bases, with 16 bases left in between.

The TCR originated in a woman aged 60-75 years with Graves' ophthalmopathy. The chain joins TRBV12-3 or TRBV12-4 to TRBJ2-2; possible D gene TRBD1, 6 bases. Sequenced: blood. In nucleotides, the CDR3 is TGTGCCAGCAGTCGAAATACAGGGTCCGCCGGGGAGCTGTTTTTT. The encoded protein is CASSRNTGSAGELFF.